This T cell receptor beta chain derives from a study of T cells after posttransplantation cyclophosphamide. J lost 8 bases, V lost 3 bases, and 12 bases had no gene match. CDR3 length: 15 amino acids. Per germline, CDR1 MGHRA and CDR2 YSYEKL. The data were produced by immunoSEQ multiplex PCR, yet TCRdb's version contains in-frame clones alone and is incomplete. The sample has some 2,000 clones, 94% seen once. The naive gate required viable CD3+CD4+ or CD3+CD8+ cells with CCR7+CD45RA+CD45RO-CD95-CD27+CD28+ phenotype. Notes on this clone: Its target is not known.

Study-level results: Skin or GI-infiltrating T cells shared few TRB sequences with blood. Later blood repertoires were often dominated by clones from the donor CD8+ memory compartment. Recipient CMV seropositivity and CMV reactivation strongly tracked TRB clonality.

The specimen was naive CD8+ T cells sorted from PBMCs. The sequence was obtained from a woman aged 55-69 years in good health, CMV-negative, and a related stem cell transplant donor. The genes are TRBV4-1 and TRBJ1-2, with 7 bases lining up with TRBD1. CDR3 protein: CASSHGTASFAGYTF. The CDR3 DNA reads TGCGCCAGCAGCCATGGGACAGCCTCTTTCGCAGGCTACACCTTC.